Listed here are 28 T cell receptor beta chains from one sample, sequenced in a study of PD-L1 blockade in urothelial cancer. Assay used: immunoSEQ multiplex PCR; TCRdb lists only in-frame clones, some missing. Of approximately 800 clones in the sample, around 32% are singletons; the top ten hold approximately 11%. This sample comprised tumor tissue, obtained before atezolizumab (anti-PD-L1) treatment. These receptors all come from a man over 45 with urothelial cancer.

The rearrangement links TRBV19 to TRBJ2-5; D is possibly TRBD2 (5 bases). This CDR3 spans 14 amino acids. CDR1 and CDR2 from the germline V gene are LNHDA and SQIVND (reference sequence). The germline V and J ends were trimmed by 1 base and 6 bases, with 12 bases remaining between them. Here the CDR3 reads CASSIGGSRKTQYF. In DNA form, the CDR3 reads TGTGCCAGTAGTATAGGAGGGTCGAGGAAGACCCAGTACTTC.

The chain combines TRBV18 with TRBJ2-1, with 7 positions matching TRBD2. CDR1 and CDR2 from the germline V gene are KGHSH and LQKENI. V was clipped by 3 bases and J by 11 bases; unmatched bases: 7. This CDR3 region has 13 residues. The CDR3 region is CASSPGERDKQFF. CDR3 coding DNA: TGTGCCAGCTCACCGGGGGAGCGGGATAAGCAGTTCTTC.

V gene TRBV18 combines with J gene TRBJ1-5; D is unclear. The ends were cut back, 2 bases at V and 0 bases at J, with 17 bases in the middle. The CDR3 covers 18 residues. Germline CDR1 reads KGHSH; CDR2 reads LQKENI. Written as DNA, the CDR3 is TGTGCCAGCTCACCAGCCAGTACCGGACGGATTAGCAATCAGCCCCAGCATTTT. It specifies CASSPASTGRISNQPQHF. Full variable domain (missing parts from reference TRBV18 and TRBJ1-5): NAGVMQNPRHLVRRRGQEARLRCSPMKGHSHVYWYRQLPEEGLKFMVYLQKENIIDESGMPKERFSAEFPKEGPSILRIQQVVRGDSAAYFCASSPASTGRISNQPQHFGDGTRLSIL.

The chain uses TRBV19 and TRBJ2-5; D is possibly TRBD2 (7 bases). The CDR3 length is 15 residues. Germline V gene data show CDR1 as LNHDA and CDR2 as SQIVND (reference sequence). V was shortened by 3 bases and J by 5 bases, with 16 bases between the two germline ends. The chain's CDR3 is CASSISWGGLETQYF. In DNA, the CDR3 is TGTGCCAGTAGTATCTCGTGGGGGGGCCTGGAGACCCAGTACTTC.

This chain connects TRBV19 to TRBJ1-5; perhaps TRBD1 as D (6 bases). The CDR3 loop spans 14 amino acids. Per germline, CDR1 LNHDA and CDR2 SQIVND (reference sequence). The V gene lost 9 bases and the J gene lost 1 base, with 13 bases spanning the gap. The CDR3 loop reads CASEDRRSNQPQHF. The CDR3, as DNA: TGTGCCAGCGAAGACAGGAGAAGCAATCAGCCCCAGCATTTT.

This clone was detected a few times. The chain uses TRBV11-3 and TRBJ2-1, with TRBD2 matching 15 bases. Germline V gene data show CDR1 as SGHNT and CDR2 as YENEEA. V dropped 5 bases and J dropped 2; count of bases not matched to a gene: 7. The CDR3 is 18 residues long. DNA for the CDR3: TGTGCCAGCAGCCAGGGACTAGCGGGAGGTCCCACCTACAATGAGCAGTTCTTC. This sequence encodes CASSQGLAGGPTYNEQFF.

This sequence joins TRBV19 and TRBJ1-2; no firm D call. This CDR3 is 14 amino acids long. V shed 2 bases and J shed 6 bases, with 13 bases lying between them. The germline V gene encodes CDR1 LNHDA and CDR2 SQIVND (reference sequence). CDR3 protein: CASSISGMVDGYTF. The CDR3 DNA sequence: TGTGCCAGTAGTATATCTGGAATGGTCGATGGCTACACCTTC.

The chain recombines TRBV18 with TRBJ2-5, with TRBD1 matching over 9 bases. The germline CDR1 and CDR2 sequences are KGHSH and LQKENI. The length of the CDR3 is 14 residues. The junction had 5 bases not matched to a gene; V was cut back by 4 bases and J by 5 bases. The CDR3 loop reads CASSLDRGRETQYF. DNA of the CDR3: TGTGCCAGCTCACTGGACAGGGGAAGGGAGACCCAGTACTTC.

The chain couples TRBV10-2 to TRBJ2-3; D gene ambiguous. Germline V gene data show CDR1 as WSHSY and CDR2 as SAAADI. V shed 6 bases and J shed 0 bases, with 7 bases lying between them. CDR3 size: 13 residues. The CDR3 spells CASRDSSTDTQYF. The CDR3, as DNA: TGCGCCAGCAGAGACTCTAGCACAGATACGCAGTATTTT.

CDR3 sequence (DNA): TGTGCCAGCAGTTCGAGCACAGATACGCAGTATTTT. As protein: CASSSSTDTQYF. The chain carries TRBV6-8 and TRBJ2-3; D gene unclear. The CDR3 length is 12 residues. Looked up from germline, CDR1 is MNHGY and CDR2 is SAAAGT. V was trimmed by 4 bases and J by 0 bases, leaving 2 bases between them.

This clone qualifies as large. The chain uses TRBV12-5 and TRBJ2-7, with 7 bases identical to TRBD1. Per germline, CDR1 LGHNT and CDR2 FRNRAP. This CDR3 is 13 amino acids long. V was pared by 1 base and J by 3 bases, with 0 bases of the junction left unmatched. The CDR3 here is CASGLAGGYEQYF. DNA for the CDR3: TGTGCTAGTGGTTTGGCAGGGGGCTACGAGCAGTACTTC.

This clone occurred a few times. The chain carries TRBV6-8 and TRBJ1-1; 8 nucleotides agree with TRBD1. CDR1 MNHGY and CDR2 SAAAGT come from the germline V gene. V shed 1 base and J 5 bases; nucleotides not matched to a gene: 9. The CDR3 spans 16 residues. DNA for the CDR3: TGTGCCAGCAGTTACTGGGGACAGGCCAGGAGGACTGAAGCTTTCTTT. Translating gives CASSYWGQARRTEAFF.

Only one count was recorded for this clone. J is TRBJ1-5 and V is TRBV16; the D gene is possibly TRBD1 (6 bases). CDR1 is KGHSY and CDR2 is FQNENV in the germline V gene. V was cut by 6 bases and J by 10 bases, with 19 bases left in between. This CDR3 contains 14 residues. The CDR3 loop reads CASRPDSTISPQHF. For the CDR3, the DNA is TGTGCCAGCAGACCGGACAGTACTATCAGCCCCCAGCATTTT.

This clone is large in the sample. The rearrangement links TRBV11-3 to TRBJ2-3; tentatively, D is TRBD2 (5 bases). CDR3 size: 15 residues. Trimming left V 4 bases short and J 0 bases short, with 11 bases between. Germline V gene data show CDR1 as SGHNT and CDR2 as YENEEA. The CDR3 bases are TGTGCCAGCAGCTCACTAGAACTCAGCACAGATACGCAGTATTTT. It is translated as CASSSLELSTDTQYF.

This clone was recorded a few times. This CDR3 reads CASSSHSVRGLAGGSYTQYF. As DNA, the CDR3 is TGTGCCAGCAGTTCTCATTCGGTCCGTGGGCTAGCGGGGGGAAGTTATACGCAGTATTTT. The J gene is TRBJ2-3, the V gene TRBV28; TRBD2 aligns across 11 bases. This CDR3 region has 20 residues. Germline-derived CDR1 and CDR2 are MDHEN and SYDVKM. V lost 4 bases, J lost 7 bases, and 22 bases stayed unmatched.

This chain uses TRBV11-3 with TRBJ1-3; D gene unclear. This CDR3 region has 14 residues. V lost 3 bases, J lost 2 bases, and 8 bases lay in between. The V gene's germline CDR1 is SGHNT and CDR2 YENEEA. The CDR3 nucleotides are TGTGCCAGCAGCTTGAGGGCGACTGGAAACACCATATATTTT. It specifies CASSLRATGNTIYF.

The table lists this clone with a count of one. The CDR3 here is CSVEGFGQGNEKLFF. Here the CDR3 DNA reads TGCAGCGTTGAAGGTTTCGGACAGGGAAATGAAAAACTGTTTTTT. This sequence joins TRBV29-1 and TRBJ1-4; 8 bases are a match to TRBD1. Germline CDR1 SQVTM, CDR2 ANQGSEA. Losses at the gene ends were 1 base for V and 5 bases for J; bases not matched to a gene: 6. CDR3 length: 15 amino acids.

The genes are TRBV18 and TRBJ1-2, with 7 nucleotides matching TRBD1. From germline, CDR1 is KGHSH and CDR2 LQKENI. The CDR3 is made up of 16 amino acids. V shed 2 bases, J shed 0 bases, and the junction held 6 bases outside the gene matches. This CDR3 is CASSPAGTATNYGYTF. In DNA form, the CDR3 reads TGTGCCAGCTCACCAGCAGGGACAGCCACTAACTATGGCTACACCTTC.

The V and J genes are TRBV15 and TRBJ1-1, with 10 nucleotides matching TRBD1. Per germline, CDR1 LNHNV and CDR2 YYDKDF (reference sequence). V shed 4 bases, J shed 0 bases, and the junction held 2 bases outside the gene matches. There are 15 residues in the CDR3. The CDR3 region is CATSTDRGLNTEAFF. CDR3 DNA sequence: TGTGCCACCAGCACGGACAGGGGGTTGAACACTGAAGCTTTCTTT.

V is TRBV19 and J is TRBJ1-2; D possibly corresponds to TRBD1 (5 bases). The CDR3 extends over 14 amino acids. Germline-derived CDR1 and CDR2 are LNHDA and SQIVND (reference sequence). With 6 bases removed from V and 8 bases from J, the gap between germline ends came to 19 bases. The CDR3 is CASRVTGDLTGYTF. For the CDR3, the DNA is TGTGCCAGTAGGGTCACAGGAGACCTTACAGGCTACACCTTC.

V is TRBV9 and J is TRBJ2-7, with no clear D. Germline lookup yields CDR1 SGDLS and CDR2 YYNGEE. This CDR3 spans 15 amino acids. V gave up 9 bases and J gave up 4 bases, with 23 bases separating them. The CDR3 here is CATHPPPPYLYEQYF. Here the CDR3 DNA reads TGTGCCACCCACCCTCCACCGCCCTATCTGTACGAGCAGTACTTC. The full variable domain, completed using reference TRBV9 and TRBJ2-7, is DSGVTQTPKHLITATGQRVTLRCSPRSGDLSVYWYQQSLDQGLQFLIQYYNGEERAKGNILERFSAQQFPDLHSELNLSSLELGDSALYFCATHPPPPYLYEQYFGPGTRLTVT.

This clone is judged large. V usage is TRBV6-8 and J usage is TRBJ1-1; 7 bases align to TRBD1. The CDR3 runs 16 residues. V was clipped by 4 bases and J by 1 base; unmatched bases: 9. The germline CDR1 and CDR2 sequences are MNHGY and SAAAGT. The CDR3 here is CASSSPSTGRNTEAFF. CDR3 coding DNA: TGTGCCAGCAGTTCGCCCTCGACAGGGCGGAACACTGAAGCTTTCTTT.

This clone was seen a few times. The chain joins TRBV6-8 to TRBJ2-6; D not certain. CDR1 and CDR2 from the germline V gene are MNHGY and SAAAGT. The CDR3 loop spans 14 amino acids. V gave up 5 bases and J gave up 5 bases, with 10 bases separating them. CDR3 protein: CASSQSARANVLTF. The CDR3 nucleotides read TGTGCCAGCAGTCAAAGTGCGAGGGCCAACGTCCTGACTTTC.

The chain couples TRBV14 to TRBJ2-3, with no clear D. CDR1 is SGHDN, CDR2 FVKESK, per germline. Trimming removed 0 bases from V and 6 bases from J, with 4 bases in between. This CDR3 comprises 12 residues. The CDR3 DNA reads TGTGCCAGCAGCCAAGATTGGGATACGCAGTATTTT. Translated: CASSQDWDTQYF. The variable domain in full, with the rest retrieved from reference TRBV14 and TRBJ2-3, is EAGVTQFPSHSVIEKGQTVTLRCDPISGHDNLYWYRRVMGKEIKFLLHFVKESKQDESGMPNNRFLAERTGGTYSTLKVQPAELEDSGVYFCASSQDWDTQYFGPGTRLTVL.

CDR3 coding DNA: TGTGCCAGCAGTTACGGGTTAGCGGGAGTGGACAATGAGCAGTTCTTC. It encodes CASSYGLAGVDNEQFF. The gene calls are TRBV6-8 and TRBJ2-1; 9 bases match TRBD2. V was pared by 2 bases and J by 5 bases, with 7 bases of the junction left unmatched. This CDR3 has 16 residues. Germline V gene lookup returns CDR1 MNHGY and CDR2 SAAAGT.

This clone has just a few counts. One end of the junction fails to match germline, which may point to a read error. The chain joins TRBV6-8 to TRBJ1-1; 8 bases match TRBD1. The CDR3 extends over 14 amino acids. Germline CDR1 MNHGY, CDR2 SAAAGT. In DNA form, the CDR3 reads TGTGCCATCAGTATAGACAGGGGTATCACTGAAGCTTTCTTT. It is translated as CAISIDRGITEAFF.

This clone was counted between two and nine times. This chain links TRBV6-7 with TRBJ2-1; 8 bases are a match to TRBD1. TRBV6-7 is an ORF; its function is uncertain. Trimming removed 7 bases from V and 9 bases from J; junction bases left unmatched: 5. The CDR3 has 12 residues. The CDR3 DNA reads as TGTGCCAGCATTCCAACAGGGGGTGAGCAGTTCTTC. Translation: CASIPTGGEQFF.

In its sample, this clone was seen a few times. V is TRBV6-8 and J is TRBJ2-5; D unclear. Germline V gives CDR1 MNHGY, CDR2 SAAAGT. The V and J ends lost 3 bases and 5 bases respectively, with 13 bases between them. The CDR3 is 14 residues long. For the CDR3, the DNA is TGTGCCAGCAGTTATCAGGACGGACGGGAGACCCAGTACTTC. Encoded protein: CASSYQDGRETQYF.